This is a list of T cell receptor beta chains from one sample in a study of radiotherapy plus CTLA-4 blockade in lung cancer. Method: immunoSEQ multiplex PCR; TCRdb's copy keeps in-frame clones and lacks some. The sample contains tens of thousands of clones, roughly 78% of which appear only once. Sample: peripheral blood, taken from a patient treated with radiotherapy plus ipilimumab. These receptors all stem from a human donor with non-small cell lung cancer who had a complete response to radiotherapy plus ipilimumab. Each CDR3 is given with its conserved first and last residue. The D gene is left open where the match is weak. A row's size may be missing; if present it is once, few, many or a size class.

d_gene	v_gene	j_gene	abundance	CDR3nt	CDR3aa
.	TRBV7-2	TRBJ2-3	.	TGTGCCAGCAGCTTAGATCCAGGGCCCCGCACAGATACGCAGTATTTT	CASSLDPGPRTDTQYF
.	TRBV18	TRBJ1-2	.	TGTGCCAGCTCACCATCGTGGGACCCCATCTATGGCTACACCTTC	CASSPSWDPIYGYTF
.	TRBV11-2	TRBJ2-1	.	TGTGCCAGCAGCTTAGATAGTCCCAGGTGGAGTGGGAATGAGCAGTTCTTC	CASSLDSPRWSGNEQFF
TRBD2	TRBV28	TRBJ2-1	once	TGTGCCAGCAGTTCTAGCGGGCATTCCTACAATGAGCAGTTCTTC	CASSSSGHSYNEQFF
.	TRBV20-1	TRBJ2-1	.	TGCAGTGCCTCTAGCAATGAGCAGTTCTTC	CSASSNEQFF
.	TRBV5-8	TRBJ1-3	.	TGTGCCAGCAGCTTGTGGGTTGGCATATATTTT	CASSLWVGIYF
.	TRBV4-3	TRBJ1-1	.	TGCGCCAGCAGCCAAGGTGGGGAGAACACTGAAGCTTTCTTT	CASSQGGENTEAFF
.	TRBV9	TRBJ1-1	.	TGTGCCAGCAGCGTAGATCCAGGAATCACTGAAGCTTTCTTT	CASSVDPGITEAFF
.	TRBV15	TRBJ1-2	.	TGTGCCACCAGCAGGGGGGGGCTGGCCTATGGCTACACCTTC	CATSRGGLAYGYTF
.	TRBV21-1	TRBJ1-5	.	TGTGCCAGCAGCACTCAAAAGTTCCCTCGCCGGGACAGATTTAATCAGCCCCAGCATTTT	CASSTQKFPRRDRFNQPQHF
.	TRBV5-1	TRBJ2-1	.	TGCGCCAGCAGCTTGAGACCGGGGGAGGTTGGGGGCAATGAGCAGTTCTTC	CASSLRPGEVGGNEQFF
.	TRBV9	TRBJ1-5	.	TGTGCCAGCAGCCCCGAAGGGATGACCGAGAATCAGCCCCAGCATTTT	CASSPEGMTENQPQHF
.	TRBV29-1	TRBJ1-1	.	TGCAGCGTTGACAGGGGAGCTAACACTGAAGCTTTCTTT	CSVDRGANTEAFF
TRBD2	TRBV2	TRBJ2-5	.	TGTGCCAGCACCGCGATGACTAGCGGGGGGAGAGAGACCCAGTACTTC	CASTAMTSGGRETQYF
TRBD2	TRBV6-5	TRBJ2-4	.	TGTGCCAGCAGCTTAGTAGCGGGGGGAGAAAACATTCAGTACTTC	CASSLVAGGENIQYF
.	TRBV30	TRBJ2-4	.	TGTGCCTTGAACACGGGGGCCAAAAACATTCAGTACTTC	CALNTGAKNIQYF
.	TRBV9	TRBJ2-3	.	TGTGCCAGCACAGCCCAGATGGATAGCACAGATACGCAGTATTTT	CASTAQMDSTDTQYF
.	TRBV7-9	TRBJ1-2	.	TGTGCCAGCAGCTTAGCTGACAGGCCGGAGTGGGGCTACACCTTC	CASSLADRPEWGYTF
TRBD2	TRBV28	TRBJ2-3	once	TGTGCCAGCAGCTCGGGGGGGGAAAGCACAGATACGCAGTATTTT	CASSSGGESTDTQYF
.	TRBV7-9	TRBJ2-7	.	TGTGCCAGCAGCTTTGAGGCCAGCCGGGAGCAGTACTTC	CASSFEASREQYF
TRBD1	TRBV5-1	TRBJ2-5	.	TGCGCCAGCAGCGGGGGGACAGGGGGCTACCAAGAGACCCAGTACTTC	CASSGGTGGYQETQYF
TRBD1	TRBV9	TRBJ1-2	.	TGTGCCAGCAGCATATCGGGACAGGGGGCGCGCGGCTACACCTTC	CASSISGQGARGYTF
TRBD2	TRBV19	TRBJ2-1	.	TGTGCCAGTAGACTCGGGACTAGCGGGAGAGGTAATGAGCAGTTCTTC	CASRLGTSGRGNEQFF
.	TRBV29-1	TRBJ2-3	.	TGCAGCGTTTCGACAGACGACACAGATACGCAGTATTTT	CSVSTDDTDTQYF
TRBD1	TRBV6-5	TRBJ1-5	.	TGTGCCAGCAGAACCGGGACAGGGCACAATCAGCCCCAGCATTTT	CASRTGTGHNQPQHF
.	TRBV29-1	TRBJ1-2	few	TGCAGCGTTGAAGGGGGGGGATACCATGGCTACACCTTC	CSVEGGGYHGYTF
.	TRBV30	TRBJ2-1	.	TGTGCCTGGAGTGCCCTCCGCTCCTACAATGAGCAGTTCTTC	CAWSALRSYNEQFF
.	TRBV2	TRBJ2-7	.	TGTGCCAGCAAGGCGGACGGAGGGTTATACGAGCAGTACTTC	CASKADGGLYEQYF
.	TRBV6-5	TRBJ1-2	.	TGTGCCAGCAGTCTTCAACCCGAGGACTATGGCTACACCTTC	CASSLQPEDYGYTF
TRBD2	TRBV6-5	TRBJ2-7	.	TGTGCCAGCAGTTACTCGAGGCTAGCGGGGGCCTACGAGCAGTACTTC	CASSYSRLAGAYEQYF
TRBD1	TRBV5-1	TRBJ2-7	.	TGCGCCAGCAGCAACGGACAGGTAACCTACGAGCAGTACTTC	CASSNGQVTYEQYF
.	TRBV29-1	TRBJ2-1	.	TGCAGCGTAGGGACCGGGGAGATCAATGAGCAGTTCTTC	CSVGTGEINEQFF
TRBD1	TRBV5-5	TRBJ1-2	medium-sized	TGTGCCAGCAGCCTGATCGCAGGGGGGACCTATGGCTACACCTTC	CASSLIAGGTYGYTF
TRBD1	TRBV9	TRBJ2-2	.	TGTGCCAGCAGCTCACCCGGGACAGGGTACGCCGGGGAGCTGTTTTTT	CASSSPGTGYAGELFF
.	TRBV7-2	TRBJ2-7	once	TGTGCCAGCAGAGCAGCCAACTACGAGCAGTACTTC	CASRAANYEQYF
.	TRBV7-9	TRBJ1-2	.	TGTGCCAGCAGCTTGTCCGTGGGGTATGGTGCCTATGGCTACACCTTC	CASSLSVGYGAYGYTF
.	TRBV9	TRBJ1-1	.	TGTGCCAGCAGCGTAAGGAAGGACACTGAAGCTTTCTTT	CASSVRKDTEAFF
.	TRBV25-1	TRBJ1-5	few	TGTGCCAGCACCGGAACGGACCTAGCCCAGCATTTT	CASTGTDLAQHF
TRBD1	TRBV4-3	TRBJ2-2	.	TGCGCCAGCAGCCAAATGTGGACAGGGGGAGGTCCCGGGGAGCTGTTTTTT	CASSQMWTGGGPGELFF
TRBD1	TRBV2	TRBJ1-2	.	TGTGCCAGCAATACAGGGGGCTACTATGGCTACACCTTC	CASNTGGYYGYTF
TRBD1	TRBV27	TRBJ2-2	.	TGTGCCAGCAGCCGATTGTCCGGGACAGGGGACACCGGGGAGCTGTTTTTT	CASSRLSGTGDTGELFF
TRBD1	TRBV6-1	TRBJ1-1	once	TGTGCCAGCAGTGGTAGACTTGGACAGGCGAACACTGAAGCTTTCTTT	CASSGRLGQANTEAFF
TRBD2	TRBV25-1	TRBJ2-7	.	TGTGCCAGCAGTGTGTGGGGAGGGTACGAGCAGTACTTC	CASSVWGGYEQYF
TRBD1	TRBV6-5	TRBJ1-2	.	TGTGCCAGCAGTTACGCGGACAGGGGGACCTACGGCTACACCTTC	CASSYADRGTYGYTF
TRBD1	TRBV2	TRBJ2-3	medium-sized	TGTGCCAGCAGGTCGACAGGGATCACAGATACGCAGTATTTT	CASRSTGITDTQYF